What follows describes a single T cell receptor (beta chain). The record originates from a study of blood T cell repertoires in COVID-19. The CDR3 has 14 amino acids. From germline, CDR1 is KGHDR and CDR2 SFDVKD. V lost 4 bases and J lost 0, with 6 bases in between. Under the authors' procedure: Counts of nucleated cells, estimated from reference gene primer amplification, were obtained. Only in-frame clones appear in the TCRdb table, and some are missing; sequencing was by immunoSEQ multiplex PCR. That table furnishes V, J and clone size, whereas the DNA furnished D and trimming. The sample includes about 270,000 clones, just under 90% of them seen just once.

The specimen sequenced was PBMCs or T cells enriched from blood (not recorded which). This chain uses TRBV24-1 with TRBJ2-1; no clear D gene. The receptor's source is a woman aged 60-70 years who had recovered from COVID-19. CDR3 protein: CATSEHGSYNEQFF. CDR3 coding DNA: TGTGCCACCAGTGAACATGGCTCCTACAATGAGCAGTTCTTC.